This entry describes one T cell receptor beta chain. Its antigen is undetermined. One end of the junction does not line up with germline, which may come from a read error. A second 7 to 11 cycle PCR used barcoded and J-beta primers. Researchers report that a template-switch adaptor with 12 random nucleotides tagged each cDNA molecule. Each CDR3 protein is one row after TCRdb ran MiXCR on the 5' RACE reads. The repertoire holds roughly 680,000 distinct CDR3 sequences, with more than 45% as singletons. This entry belongs to a study of blood T cells in healthy people across ages. The CDR3 consists of 15 residues. Germline loops: CDR1 DFQATT, CDR2 SNEGSKA (reference sequence). Findings and caveats of the study: Samples with more naive T cells showed higher observed beta diversity. Donors of long life had a larger count of naive CD4+ cells and greater diversity than aged donors.

The study recruited healthy Caucasian donors from Russia who were aged about 6 to 100. The chain employs TRBV20-1 and TRBJ2-1, with TRBD2 identical over 9 bases. The sample consisted of blood. The receptor was isolated from an elderly woman in good health. The CDR3 nucleotides are TGCGGTGCCCCGGGAGCGGGAGGTTGGTACAATGAGCAGTTCTTC. Translated, it gives CGAPGAGGWYNEQFF.